This T cell receptor (beta chain) was observed in a study of human T cells and chemical hapten exposure. Study summary: The sensitizing agent was 2% DPC, placed on roughly 2 cm by roughly 2 cm of upper inner arm skin. In the roughly 25-week study, patients were dosed weekly with diphenylcyclopropenone on the scalp throughout.

There are many counts of this clonotype. One entry per CDR3 protein results from TCRdb running MiXCR on the RACE reads. The repertoire has under 400,000 distinct CDR3 sequences, approximately 5.1% of them found once; the top ten carry 2.6%. Time point specified: pre-sensitization, week 0. Treatment in this sample: therapeutic diphenylcyclopropenone sensitization with weekly scalp DPC. Staff drew blood before applying each patch test. This specimen consisted of whole blood, obtained in connection with sensitization to the hapten diphenylcyclopropenone (DPC). The sequence was collected from a woman aged 45 to 65 with alopecia areata. Some clones in this sample may be carry-over from other donors' samples.

CDR3 nucleotides: TGTGCCAGCAGCCAAGGGGCCGGAAGCTCCTACGAGCAGTACTTC. Protein product: CASSQGAGSSYEQYF. The chain is built from TRBV3-1 and TRBJ2-7, with D unclear. This CDR3 spans 15 amino acids. V dropped 1 base and J dropped 0 bases, with 10 bases sitting between them. CDR1 is LGHDT and CDR2 is YNNKEL in the germline V gene (reference sequence).